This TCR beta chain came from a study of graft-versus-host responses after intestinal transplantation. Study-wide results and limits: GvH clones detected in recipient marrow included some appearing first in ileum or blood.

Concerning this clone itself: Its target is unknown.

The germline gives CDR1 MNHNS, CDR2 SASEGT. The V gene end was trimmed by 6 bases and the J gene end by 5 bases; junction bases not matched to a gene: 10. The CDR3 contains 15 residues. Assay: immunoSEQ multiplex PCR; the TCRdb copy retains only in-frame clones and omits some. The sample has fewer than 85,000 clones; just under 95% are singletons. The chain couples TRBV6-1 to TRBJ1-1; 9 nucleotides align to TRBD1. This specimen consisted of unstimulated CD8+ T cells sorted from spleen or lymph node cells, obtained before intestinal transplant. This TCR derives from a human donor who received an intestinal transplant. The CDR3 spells CASSLSQGAPTEAFF. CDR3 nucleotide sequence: TGTGCCAGCAGCCTATCACAGGGGGCGCCGACTGAAGCTTTCTTT.